This passage covers 4 T cell receptor beta chains from one sample sequenced in a study of T cell repertoires in cytomegalovirus infection. TCRdb independently ran MiXCR on the reads; one entry per CDR3 protein. The sample consists of 550,000 to 850,000 distinct CDR3 sequences, approximately 33% of them appearing once. No cognate antigen is known for these TCRs. The sample here was cultured PBMCs, taken from culture after CMV antigen stimulation. These receptors all come from a human donor in good health (CMV status not recorded). Some clones in this sample may be carry-over from other donors' samples.

The chain carries TRBV9 and TRBJ2-6; no reliable D call. The length of the CDR3 is 16 residues. Germline V gene sequence: CDR1 SGDLS, CDR2 YYNGEE. The V and J ends lost 4 bases and 4 bases respectively, with 15 bases between them. The DNA for the CDR3 is TGTGCCAGCAGCCCCGGTGGACCCGGGGGGGCCAACGTCCTGACTTTC. It codes for CASSPGGPGGANVLTF.

J is TRBJ2-3 and V is TRBV2; D remains unclear. V lost 4 bases and J 1 base, leaving 9 bases between the germline ends. Germline CDR1 is SNHLY and CDR2 is FYNNEI. The CDR3 runs to 14 residues. CDR3 sequence reads: CASSVSLRTDTQYF. As DNA, the CDR3 is TGTGCCAGCAGTGTCTCTCTACGCACAGATACGCAGTATTTT. Together with reference TRBV2 and TRBJ2-3, the CDR3 gives the full variable domain: EPEVTQTPSHQVTQMGQEVILRCVPISNHLYFYWYRQILGQKVEFLVSFYNNEISEKSEIFDDQFSVERPDGSNFTLKIRSTKLEDSAMYFCASSVSLRTDTQYFGPGTRLTVL.

The chain has TRBV5-4 and TRBJ1-3; D not certain. This CDR3 has 15 residues. The germline V gene has CDR1 SGHNT and CDR2 YYREEE (reference sequence). Trimming took off 0 bases at V and 0 bases at J, with 7 bases between the two ends. The CDR3 DNA is TGTGCCAGCAGCTTGGGGGTGAGCTCTGGAAACACCATATATTTT. It yields the protein CASSLGVSSGNTIYF.

This clonotype appeared a few times. The rearrangement links TRBV4-1 to TRBJ2-3; 8 bases agree with TRBD2. Trimming removed 0 bases from V and 5 bases from J; junction bases left unmatched: 7. Germline CDR1 MGHRA, CDR2 YSYEKL. The CDR3 is made up of 16 amino acids. CDR3 sequence (DNA): TGCGCCAGCAGCCAAGAGTTAGCGGGGCCAAGAGATACGCAGTATTTT. It translates to CASSQELAGPRDTQYF.